The 23 T cell receptor beta chains given below trace back to one sample, sequenced in a study of T-cell reconstitution after alpha-beta-depleted transplantation in children. Unique molecular identifiers tagged the TCRbeta library. One entry per CDR3 protein, called by TCRdb with MiXCR from the PCR reads. The table records about 260,000 distinct CDR3 sequences, roughly 8.2% of them present only once. The source was PBMCs, mostly from graft donor cells, collected 180 days after TCRalphabeta/CD19-depleted stem cell transplant. These receptors came from a male patient aged 10 to 17 who had a stem cell transplant for acute lymphoblastic leukemia, so the T cells may come from the graft donor.

This clonotype was seen ten or more times. The rearrangement links TRBV29-1 to TRBJ2-7; D remains ambiguous. Trimming stripped 1 base from V and 6 bases from J, with 10 bases between. Germline V gives CDR1 SQVTM, CDR2 ANQGSEA. This CDR3 is 12 amino acids long. CDR3 protein: CSVEAPLGEQYF. The CDR3 DNA reads as TGCAGCGTTGAAGCGCCCCTAGGCGAGCAGTACTTC.

The chain has TRBV6-1 and TRBJ2-5, with 12 nucleotides matching TRBD2. The CDR3 length is 17 residues. After removal of 6 bases from V and 7 bases from J, the junction contained 15 bases not matched to a gene. Germline CDR1 MNHNS, CDR2 SASEGT. CDR3 sequence: CASSLPRLAGARGTQYF. CDR3 nucleotides: TGTGCCAGCAGCCTCCCCCGACTAGCGGGGGCGCGGGGGACCCAGTACTTC.

This clonotype was counted at least ten times. The DNA of the CDR3 is TGTGCCACCAGACCCCGCACAGATACGCAGTATTTT. It encodes CATRPRTDTQYF. The chain has TRBV24-1 and TRBJ2-3; no definite D call. Germline V gives CDR1 KGHDR, CDR2 SFDVKD. This CDR3 contains 12 residues. V lost 7 bases to trimming and J lost 1 base, with 5 bases between them.

In its sample, this clonotype was seen many times. V usage is TRBV7-6 and J usage is TRBJ2-3, with no clear D. Looked up from germline, CDR1 is SGHVS and CDR2 is FNYEAQ. V was pared by 5 bases and J by 0 bases, with 9 bases between. This CDR3 region has 14 residues. The CDR3 region has the DNA TGTGCCAGCAGCCTACGAACTAGCACAGATACGCAGTATTTT. Amino acids: CASSLRTSTDTQYF. The full variable domain, with the rest looked up from reference TRBV7-6 and TRBJ2-3, is GAGVSQSPRYKVTKRGQDVALRCDPISGHVSLYWYRQALGQGPEFLTYFNYEAQQDKSGLPNDRFSAERPEGSISTLTIQRTEQRDSAMYRCASSLRTSTDTQYFGPGTRLTVL.

At least ten counts were recorded for this clonotype. J is TRBJ1-6 and V is TRBV7-9; D is perhaps TRBD1 (6 bases). CDR1 and CDR2 (germline): SEHNR, FQNEAQ (reference sequence). V lost 5 bases and J 0 bases, leaving 14 bases between the germline ends. The CDR3 covers 17 residues. CDR3 coding DNA: TGTGCCAGCAGCCAGGCGCAGGGGAGCTCCTATAATTCACCCCTCCACTTT. Protein sequence: CASSQAQGSSYNSPLHF.

In this sample, this clonotype turned up many times. This chain connects TRBV6-5 to TRBJ1-2; D remains ambiguous. The CDR3 length is 14 residues. The germline V gene encodes CDR1 MNHEY and CDR2 SVGAGI. Trimming cost V 4 bases and J 2 bases, with 11 bases left between them. As DNA, the CDR3 is TGTGCCAGCAGTTTCTCAACAGCAAACTATGGCTACACCTTC. The encoded protein is CASSFSTANYGYTF.

There are many counts of this clonotype. The chain combines TRBV4-1 with TRBJ2-7, with D maybe TRBD1 (5 bases). Germline CDR1 reads MGHRA; CDR2 reads YSYEKL. The length of the CDR3 is 15 residues. V lost 1 base and J lost 1, with 11 bases in between. The CDR3 DNA is TGCGCCAGCAGCCAAGGTGACAGTGGATCCTACGAGCAGTACTTC. Its translation is CASSQGDSGSYEQYF.

This clonotype was seen ten or more times. The V and J genes are TRBV12-3 or TRBV12-4 and TRBJ2-2; the D gene is possibly TRBD2 (5 bases). The CDR3 is 15 amino acids. The ends were cut back, 7 bases at V and 6 bases at J, with 18 bases in the middle. Written as DNA, the CDR3 is TGTGCCAGCACCCCCCGGCCGGGATCCGCCGGGGAGCTGTTTTTT. It specifies CASTPRPGSAGELFF.

This clonotype was seen repeatedly, ten times or more. The CDR3 sequence: CASSQDNEFWGGTDTQYF. DNA of the CDR3: TGTGCCAGCAGCCAAGATAATGAATTCTGGGGGGGGACAGATACGCAGTATTTT. The rearrangement uses TRBV3-1 and TRBJ2-3; 7 bases are shared with TRBD2. This CDR3 is built from 18 residues. The J segment lost 3 bases and the V segment lost 0 bases, leaving 12 bases of the junction unmatched. Germline CDR1 reads LGHDT; CDR2 reads YNNKEL (reference sequence).

This clonotype was recorded at least ten times. The J gene is TRBJ2-3, the V gene TRBV10-2, with no clear D. This CDR3 has 11 amino acids. V shed 7 bases and J shed 3 bases, with 5 bases lying between them. CDR1 is WSHSY, CDR2 SAAADI, per germline. The CDR3: CASKKTDTQYF. In nucleotides, the CDR3 is TGCGCCAGCAAAAAGACAGATACGCAGTATTTT.

This clonotype was seen ten or more times. The chain uses TRBV25-1 and TRBJ2-5; 7 nucleotides match TRBD2. The CDR3 covers 13 residues. V trimming: 2 bases; J trimming: 5 bases; junction bases outside the gene matches: 2. Germline CDR1 MGHDK, CDR2 SYGVNS. The CDR3 reads CASSEMGGETQYF. In DNA, the CDR3 is TGTGCCAGCAGTGAAATGGGGGGGGAGACCCAGTACTTC.

This clonotype has at least ten counts. The chain uses TRBV25-1 and TRBJ2-1; 7 bases are a match to TRBD1. CDR1 is MGHDK and CDR2 is SYGVNS in the germline V gene. V shed 3 bases and J 9 bases; nucleotides not matched to a gene: 8. There are 14 residues in the CDR3. This CDR3 is CASSDWDSSGEQFF. The CDR3 DNA sequence: TGTGCCAGCAGTGACTGGGACAGCTCCGGTGAGCAGTTCTTC.

This clonotype was counted at least ten times. The gene calls are TRBV20-1 and TRBJ2-7; D might be TRBD1 or TRBD2, each matching 5 bases. Germline lookup yields CDR1 DFQATT and CDR2 SNEGSKA (reference sequence). The CDR3 is 15 residues long. The V end was cut by 5 bases, the J end by 3 bases, with 20 bases between. In DNA, the CDR3 is TGCAGTGCTTCCTCGACCGGGACGGGGATCTACGAGCAGTACTTC. Translated: CSASSTGTGIYEQYF.

In this sample, this clonotype turned up many times. J is TRBJ2-1 and V is TRBV6-2 or TRBV6-3, with 10 bases fitting TRBD2. The CDR3 covers 13 residues. Germline V gives CDR1 MNHEY, CDR2 SVGEGT. V lost 2 bases, J lost 14 bases, and 6 bases stayed unmatched. CDR3 loop: CASSYASGGDEFF. Here the CDR3 DNA reads TGTGCCAGCAGTTACGCTAGCGGGGGTGATGAGTTCTTC.

This clonotype was found many times. V gene TRBV12-3 or TRBV12-4 combines with J gene TRBJ2-7, with D possibly being TRBD1 (6 bases). The CDR3 runs to 14 residues. The germline V and J ends were trimmed by 5 bases and 2 bases, with 13 bases remaining between them. CDR3 DNA sequence: TGTGCCAGCAGTGCCGGGACACTTCCCTACGAGCAGTACTTC. Translation gives CASSAGTLPYEQYF.

This clonotype has at least ten counts. This sequence joins TRBV3-1 and TRBJ2-1; D gene uncertain. The V gene's germline CDR1 is LGHDT and CDR2 YNNKEL (reference sequence). V lost 1 base, J lost 0 bases, and 7 bases lay in between. CDR3 size: 15 residues. The CDR3 DNA sequence: TGTGCCAGCAGCCAAGGTGCCAGCTCCTACAATGAGCAGTTCTTC. Amino acid sequence: CASSQGASSYNEQFF.

This clonotype was observed at least ten times. The chain couples TRBV13 to TRBJ2-7, with TRBD2 identical over 9 bases. The CDR3 sequence is 16 residues long. The V segment lost 5 bases and the J segment 0 bases; nucleotides outside the gene matches: 8. Germline values: CDR1 PRHDT, CDR2 FYEKMQ (reference sequence). CDR3 DNA: TGTGCCAGCAGCCCCGGGAGCGGGGGGCCCTCCTACGAGCAGTACTTC. Protein product: CASSPGSGGPSYEQYF. Combining the CDR3 with reference TRBV13 and TRBJ2-7 gives the whole variable domain AAGVIQSPRHLIKEKRETATLKCYPIPRHDTVYWYQQGPGQDPQFLISFYEKMQSDKGSIPDRFSAQQFSDYHSELNMSSLELGDSALYFCASSPGSGGPSYEQYFGPGTRLTVT.

This clonotype was counted ten times or more. The CDR3 nucleotides are TGTGCCAGCAGTTTCTCAGGGGTTTCGAGCGAGCAGTACTTC. Residues: CASSFSGVSSEQYF. This chain links TRBV28 with TRBJ2-7, with a possible D match to TRBD1 (6 bases). Germline lookup yields CDR1 MDHEN and CDR2 SYDVKM. The CDR3 spans 14 residues. V gave up 3 bases and J gave up 6 bases, with 15 bases separating them.

This clonotype was seen at least ten times. The chain employs TRBV11-2 and TRBJ2-5, with 9 bases identical to TRBD2. The CDR3 sequence is 18 residues long. Germline V gene lookup returns CDR1 SGHAT and CDR2 FQNNGV. V shed 0 bases, J shed 1 base, and the junction held 9 bases outside the gene matches. The CDR3 sequence is CASSLDLRRGGIQETQYF. The DNA for the CDR3 is TGTGCCAGCAGCTTAGATCTCAGGCGGGGGGGCATCCAAGAGACCCAGTACTTC.

This clonotype has only one observation. A read error may be the cause here, since a much bigger clone is one base away. This sequence joins TRBV6-1 and TRBJ1-6, with 7 bases lining up with TRBD1. The germline V gene encodes CDR1 MNHNS and CDR2 SASEGT. V trimming: 6 bases; J trimming: 7 bases; junction bases outside the gene matches: 18. CDR3 length equals 18 residues. Here the CDR3 DNA reads TGTGCCAGCAGCGGGAGACAGGGAAGCAGAATTTTAAATTCACCCCTCCACTTT. Translated, it gives CASSGRQGSRILNSPLHF.

There are many counts of this clonotype. The gene calls are TRBV11-2 and TRBJ2-3; D may be TRBD2 (5 bases). Germline V gene data show CDR1 as SGHAT and CDR2 as FQNNGV. The V end lost 5 bases, the J end lost 1 base, and 10 bases lay between the germline ends. This CDR3 spans 14 amino acids. CDR3 nucleotides: TGTGCCAGCAGCACCGTCGGGGGCACAGATACGCAGTATTTT. Its translation is CASSTVGGTDTQYF.

This clonotype was counted ten times or more. The chain carries TRBV14 and TRBJ2-5; 14 nucleotides agree with TRBD2. CDR1 SGHDN and CDR2 FVKESK come from the germline V gene. J lost 1 base, V lost 4 bases, and 2 bases had no gene match. There are 16 residues in the CDR3. The DNA of the CDR3 is TGTGCCAGCAGCCGGACTAGCGGGAGGCCCCAAGAGACCCAGTACTTC. Protein: CASSRTSGRPQETQYF.

This clonotype was observed a few times. The chain is built from TRBV5-1 and TRBJ1-5; weak D call: TRBD1 (5 bases). Germline assignment: CDR1 SGHRS and CDR2 YFSETQ. This CDR3 contains 14 residues. Trimming pared 0 bases from V and 7 bases from J, leaving 11 bases between. The chain's CDR3 is CASSLGGPTQPQHF. Here the CDR3 DNA reads TGCGCCAGCAGCTTGGGGGGACCAACGCAGCCCCAGCATTTT.